This T cell receptor beta chain derives from a study of early T cells in non-severe SARS-CoV-2 infection. The wider study: The input, bulk RNA from unsorted whole blood, was sequenced, and chains were unpaired.

This clonotype was observed a handful of times. No antigen is known for it. Study results and limitations: Matching with VDJdb favored anti-spike CD8 responses (missing private and CD4 specificities).

Per the germline V gene, CDR1 is SGDLS and CDR2 is YYNGEE. Losses at the gene ends were 4 bases for V and 6 bases for J; bases not matched to a gene: 11. This CDR3 region has 16 residues. Individual cDNA molecules received unique molecular identifiers during library preparation. MiXCR was run by TCRdb on the 5' RACE reads, yielding one entry per CDR3 protein. The table records some 64,000 distinct CDR3 sequences, 20% of them present only once. The starting material was whole blood, obtained at baseline. V and J are TRBV9 and TRBJ2-3; 10 nucleotides line up with TRBD2. This sequence originates from an adult who was a healthcare worker with PCR-confirmed SARS-CoV-2 infection or an uninfected control (not recorded which). The DNA for the CDR3 is TGTGCCAGCAGCACACTAGCGGGGCCCACAGTGGATACGCAGTATTTT. It translates to CASSTLAGPTVDTQYF. The whole variable domain, filled in from reference TRBV9 and TRBJ2-3, reads DSGVTQTPKHLITATGQRVTLRCSPRSGDLSVYWYQQSLDQGLQFLIQYYNGEERAKGNILERFSAQQFPDLHSELNLSSLELGDSALYFCASSTLAGPTVDTQYFGPGTRLTVL.